This T cell receptor beta chain emerged from a study of T cells in Graves' hyperthyroidism and ophthalmopathy. Study-wide points: Most thyroid-expanded clonotypes above 0.001 were also found in blood. The model's output predicted ophthalmopathy at a median of about 6.5 months prior to onset.

Amplified regions were TCR beta CDR3 sequences from RNA transcripts. During a first-round RT-PCR of the TCR CDR3, the HTBI primer set was used. TCRdb passed the multiplex PCR reads through MiXCR, listing each CDR3 protein once. Among approximately 360,000 distinct CDR3 sequences listed, 15% to 17% were seen once. Uncontrolled infection, other autoimmune disease, pregnancy and lactation each barred patients from inclusion. Trimming left V 5 bases short and J 0 bases short, with 12 bases between. The CDR3 is 15 residues long. Germline V gene sequence: CDR1 LNHDA, CDR2 SQIVND (reference sequence). This clonotype has just a few counts. Its target is not known.

The source of this sequence is a woman aged 18-29 years with Graves' hyperthyroidism that later progressed to Graves' ophthalmopathy. The chain links TRBV19 to TRBJ2-3; D is possibly TRBD2 (5 bases). Sequenced sample: blood. The CDR3 sequence: CASSWTLDSTDTQYF. CDR3 nucleotides: TGTGCCAGTAGTTGGACTCTTGATAGCACAGATACGCAGTATTTT.